This T cell receptor beta chain derives from a study of technical replicates of blood from a handful of donors. Measured with immunoSEQ multiplex PCR; TCRdb has only the in-frame clones, and not every one. The sample has about 74,000 clones, approximately 91% seen once. V gave up 2 bases and J gave up 7 bases, with 9 bases separating them. The CDR3 loop spans 12 amino acids. Germline CDR1 is MNHEY and CDR2 is SMNVEV (reference sequence). The V and J genes are TRBV27 and TRBJ2-7; possible D gene TRBD1, 5 bases. The sequencing sample was made of T cells isolated from PBMCs. The receptor was derived from a human donor in good health. The CDR3 reads CASSLPGPEQYF. CDR3 sequence (DNA): TGTGCCAGCAGTTTACCAGGGCCTGAGCAGTACTTC.